This TCR beta chain was retrieved from a study of resident and recirculating memory T cells in vitiligo. The CDR3 has 15 amino acids. Trimming removed 4 bases from V and 2 bases from J; junction bases left unmatched: 8. Germline lookup yields CDR1 SGHKS and CDR2 YYEKEE (reference sequence). Sequenced by immunoSEQ multiplex PCR; TCRdb stores in-frame clones only, minus some. Of around 70,000 clones listed, approximately 93% were seen once; the top ten hold around 4.6%. The V call is TRBV5-5, the J call TRBJ2-7, with TRBD1 identical over 8 bases. The TCR originated in a male donor with vitiligo. The sequencing sample was made of blood. The CDR3 region is CASSTGTGLPYEQYF. CDR3 nucleotide sequence: TGTGCCAGCAGCACCGGGACAGGCCTTCCCTACGAGCAGTACTTC.